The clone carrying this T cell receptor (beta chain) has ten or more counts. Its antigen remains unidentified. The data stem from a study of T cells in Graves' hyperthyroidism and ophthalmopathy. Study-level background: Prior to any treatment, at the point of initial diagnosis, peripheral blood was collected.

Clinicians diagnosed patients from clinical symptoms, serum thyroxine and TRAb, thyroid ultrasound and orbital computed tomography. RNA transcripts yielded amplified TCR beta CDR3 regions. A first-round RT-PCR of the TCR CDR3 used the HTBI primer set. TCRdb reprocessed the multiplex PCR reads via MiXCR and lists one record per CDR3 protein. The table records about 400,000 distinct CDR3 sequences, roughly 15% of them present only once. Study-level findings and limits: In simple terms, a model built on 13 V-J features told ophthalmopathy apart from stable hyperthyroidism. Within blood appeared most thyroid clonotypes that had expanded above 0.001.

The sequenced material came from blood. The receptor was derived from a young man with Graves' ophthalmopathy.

CDR3 sequence: CASSPEGSTNYGYTF. The CDR3 DNA reads TGTGCCAGCAGCCCCGAGGGCTCTACTAACTATGGCTACACCTTC. The V and J genes are TRBV11-2 and TRBJ1-2; D remains ambiguous. Trimming shortened V by 5 bases and J by 0 bases, and 13 bases separated the two germline ends. Germline V gene lookup returns CDR1 SGHAT and CDR2 FQNNGV. The CDR3 loop spans 15 amino acids.